The 17 T cell receptor beta chains reported below all come from one sample, sequenced in a study of blood T cell repertoires in COVID-19. This table comes from immunoSEQ multiplex PCR, and its TCRdb copy is limited to in-frame clones, with some not included. The sample consists of 95,000 to 110,000 clones, 70% to 90% of them appearing once. Sample: peripheral blood. These receptors were obtained from a man aged 50 to 60 in a cohort sampled during active COVID-19.

The chain combines TRBV6-5 with TRBJ2-5, with a possible D match to TRBD2 (6 bases). The CDR3 is 15 residues long. Germline V lookup: CDR1 MNHEY, CDR2 SVGAGI. The V end was cut by 1 base, the J end by 3 bases, with 12 bases between. The CDR3 nucleotides are TGTGCCAGCAGTTACTTCGGGGGTGGCAAAGAGACCCAGTACTTC. It yields the protein CASSYFGGGKETQYF.

The chain combines TRBV6-5 with TRBJ1-1, with D unresolved. This CDR3 is built from 13 residues. The germline V gene encodes CDR1 MNHEY and CDR2 SVGAGI. The V gene lost 0 bases and the J gene lost 6 bases, with 8 bases spanning the gap. The CDR3: CASSYSNTAEAFF. The CDR3 DNA is TGTGCCAGCAGTTACTCGAATACAGCTGAAGCTTTCTTT.

The chain joins TRBV27 to TRBJ1-4, with TRBD1 as a possible D gene (5 bases). Germline V gives CDR1 MNHEY, CDR2 SMNVEV (reference sequence). The V and J ends lost 4 bases and 6 bases respectively, with 9 bases between them. The length of the CDR3 is 13 residues. CDR3 residues: CASSYLGDEKLFF. The CDR3 nucleotides are TGTGCCAGCAGTTACTTAGGGGATGAAAAACTGTTTTTT.

There are a few counts of this clone. J is TRBJ1-2 and V is TRBV28; 7 positions agree with TRBD1. Germline CDR1 reads MDHEN; CDR2 reads SYDVKM. The CDR3 sequence is 16 residues long. V was clipped by 7 bases and J by 2 bases; unmatched bases: 13. The CDR3 sequence is CASNFRTGRINYGYTF. The CDR3 DNA sequence: TGTGCCAGCAATTTTCGGACAGGCCGTATAAACTATGGCTACACCTTC.

J is TRBJ1-6 and V is TRBV7-3; D ambiguous. The ends were cut back, 2 bases at V and 5 bases at J, with 4 bases in the middle. This CDR3 comprises 13 residues. Germline CDR1 reads SGHTA; CDR2 reads FQGTGA. The chain's CDR3 is CASSLGNNSPLHF. The DNA of the CDR3 is TGTGCCAGCAGCTTAGGCAATAATTCACCCCTCCACTTT.

The chain is built from TRBV5-4 and TRBJ2-3; 7 positions agree with TRBD1. The germline gives CDR1 SGHNT, CDR2 YYREEE (reference sequence). The V and J ends lost 3 bases and 5 bases, in that order; junction bases with no gene match: 3. The CDR3 is 13 residues long. CDR3 region: CASSSTGRDTQYF. The CDR3 coding sequence is TGTGCCAGCAGCTCGACAGGGCGAGATACGCAGTATTTT.

This clone has just one count. CDR3 in amino acids: CASCEKISGELFF. The CDR3 region has the DNA TGTGCCTCCTGCGAGAAGATTTCCGGGGAGCTGTTTTTT. The rearrangement uses TRBV10-3 and TRBJ2-2; D is unclear. Germline V gene sequence: CDR1 ENHRY, CDR2 SYGVKD. The CDR3 is 13 amino acids. Trimming took off 11 bases at V and 6 bases at J, with 16 bases between the two ends.

V usage is TRBV5-1 and J usage is TRBJ1-4, with 9 bases lining up with TRBD1. This CDR3 comprises 15 residues. The germline gives CDR1 SGHRS, CDR2 YFSETQ. J was trimmed by 5 bases and V by 4 bases; bases with no gene match: 6. The DNA for the CDR3 is TGCGCCAGCAGCCCGGGGACAGGGCCGAATGAAAAACTGTTTTTT. Translating gives CASSPGTGPNEKLFF.

The V call is TRBV11-2, the J call TRBJ1-1; D is unclear. V was shortened by 0 bases and J by 6 bases, with 11 bases between the two germline ends. The CDR3 consists of 14 residues. Per the germline V gene, CDR1 is SGHAT and CDR2 is FQNNGV. The CDR3 sequence: CASSLDSTGAEAFF. The DNA for the CDR3 is TGTGCCAGCAGCTTAGATAGCACCGGAGCTGAAGCTTTCTTT.

The genes are TRBV5-4 and TRBJ1-4, with D possibly being TRBD1 (5 bases). This CDR3 is built from 15 residues. The germline V gene has CDR1 SGHNT and CDR2 YYREEE (reference sequence). The germline V and J ends were trimmed by 4 bases and 0 bases, with 10 bases remaining between them. CDR3 sequence reads: CASSIGTSTNEKLFF. DNA for the CDR3: TGTGCCAGCAGCATAGGGACTTCAACTAATGAAAAACTGTTTTTT.

The V and J genes are TRBV2 and TRBJ1-1, with D possibly TRBD1 on 5 matching bases. The CDR3 runs to 13 residues. Per germline, CDR1 SNHLY and CDR2 FYNNEI. The V end lost 7 bases, the J end lost 1 base, and 10 bases lay between the germline ends. The CDR3 DNA sequence: TGTGCCAGCACTAATGACAGGAACACTGAAGCTTTCTTT. Its translation: CASTNDRNTEAFF.

The CDR3 DNA follows: TGTGCCAGCAGCTTGGTGGACAGCTACGAGCAGTACTTC. Translated: CASSLVDSYEQYF. This rearrangement joins TRBV5-4 to TRBJ2-7; D perhaps matches TRBD1 (6 bases). Trimming removed 0 bases from V and 3 bases from J, with 7 bases in between. CDR1 and CDR2 from the germline V gene are SGHNT and YYREEE (reference sequence). The CDR3 contains 13 residues.

The chain joins TRBV4-3 to TRBJ1-4, with TRBD1 identical over 8 bases. V was pared by 0 bases and J by 8 bases, with 5 bases of the junction left unmatched. This CDR3 is built from 15 residues. Germline V lookup: CDR1 LGHNA, CDR2 YSLEER. This CDR3 reads CASSQDGQGGEKLFF. CDR3 DNA sequence: TGCGCCAGCAGCCAAGATGGACAGGGTGGGGAAAAACTGTTTTTT.

The chain combines TRBV6-5 with TRBJ2-2; TRBD1 aligns across 8 bases. The V and J ends lost 7 bases and 5 bases, in that order; junction bases with no gene match: 6. This CDR3 region has 14 residues. The V gene's germline CDR1 is MNHEY and CDR2 SVGAGI. This CDR3 reads CASTRTGITGELFF. CDR3 in DNA: TGTGCCAGCACGCGGACAGGGATAACCGGGGAGCTGTTTTTT.

This CDR3 reads CASRTRTQGEKLFF. The CDR3, as DNA: TGTGCCAGCAGAACCCGGACCCAGGGGGAAAAACTGTTTTTT. This chain uses TRBV6-5 with TRBJ1-4; D possibly corresponds to TRBD1 (6 bases). Looked up from germline, CDR1 is MNHEY and CDR2 is SVGAGI. V was clipped by 6 bases and J by 8 bases, with 16 bases between them. This CDR3 is built from 14 residues.

CDR3 amino acids: CASSLDPYRDNSPLHF. CDR3 bases: TGCGCCAGCAGCTTGGACCCCTACAGGGATAATTCACCCCTCCACTTT. The genes are TRBV5-1 and TRBJ1-6, with D perhaps TRBD1 (6 bases). The CDR3 runs to 16 residues. Germline assignment: CDR1 SGHRS and CDR2 YFSETQ. The V and J ends lost 0 bases and 5 bases respectively, with 12 bases between them.

Of note for this clone: At one end, the junction sequence differs from germline, possibly due to a read error. The V gene is TRBV5-4, the J gene TRBJ1-1; TRBD1 agrees at 10 bases. Germline V gene data show CDR1 as SGHNT and CDR2 as YYREEE (reference sequence). This CDR3 has 14 residues. CDR3 sequence (DNA): TGTGCCAGCACCTTGGGACAGGGGAGGGCTGAAGCTTTCTTT. Translating it yields CASTLGQGRAEAFF.